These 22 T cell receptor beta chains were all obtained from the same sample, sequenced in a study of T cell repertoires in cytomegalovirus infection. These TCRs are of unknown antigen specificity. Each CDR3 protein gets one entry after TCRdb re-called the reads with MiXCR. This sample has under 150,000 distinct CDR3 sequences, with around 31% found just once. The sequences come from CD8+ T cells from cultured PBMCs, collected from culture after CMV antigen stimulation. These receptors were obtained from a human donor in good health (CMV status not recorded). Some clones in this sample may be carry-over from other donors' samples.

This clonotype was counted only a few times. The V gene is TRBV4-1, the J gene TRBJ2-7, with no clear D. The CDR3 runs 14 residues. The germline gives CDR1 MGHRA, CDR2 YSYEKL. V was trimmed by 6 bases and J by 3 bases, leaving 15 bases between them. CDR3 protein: CASSEPGRSYEQYF. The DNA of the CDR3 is TGCGCCAGCAGTGAACCAGGCCGAAGCTACGAGCAGTACTTC.

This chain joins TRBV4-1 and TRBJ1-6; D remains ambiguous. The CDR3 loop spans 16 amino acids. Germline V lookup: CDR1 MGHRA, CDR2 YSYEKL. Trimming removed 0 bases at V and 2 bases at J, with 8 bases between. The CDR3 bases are TGCGCCAGCAGCCAAGATCGCGGAACCTATAATTCACCCCTCCACTTT. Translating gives CASSQDRGTYNSPLHF.

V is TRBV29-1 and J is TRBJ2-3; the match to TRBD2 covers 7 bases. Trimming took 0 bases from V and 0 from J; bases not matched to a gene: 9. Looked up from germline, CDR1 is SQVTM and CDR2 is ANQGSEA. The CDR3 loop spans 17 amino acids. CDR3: CSVEDRQSGVSTDTQYF. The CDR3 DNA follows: TGCAGCGTTGAAGATCGCCAAAGCGGGGTTAGCACAGATACGCAGTATTTT.

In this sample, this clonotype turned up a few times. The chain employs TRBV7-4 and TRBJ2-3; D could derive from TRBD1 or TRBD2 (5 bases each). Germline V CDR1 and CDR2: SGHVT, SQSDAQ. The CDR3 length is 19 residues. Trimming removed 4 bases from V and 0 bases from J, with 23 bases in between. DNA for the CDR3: TGTGCCAGCAGCTGCCGGGACGCAGGGACCCGATGTAGCACAGATACGCAGTATTTT. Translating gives CASSCRDAGTRCSTDTQYF. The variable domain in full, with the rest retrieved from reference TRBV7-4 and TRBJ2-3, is GAGVSQSPRYKVAKRGRDVALRCDSISGHVTLYWYRQTLGQGSEVLTYSQSDAQRDKSGRPSGRFSAERPERSVSTLKIQRTEQGDSAVYLCASSCRDAGTRCSTDTQYFGPGTRLTVL.

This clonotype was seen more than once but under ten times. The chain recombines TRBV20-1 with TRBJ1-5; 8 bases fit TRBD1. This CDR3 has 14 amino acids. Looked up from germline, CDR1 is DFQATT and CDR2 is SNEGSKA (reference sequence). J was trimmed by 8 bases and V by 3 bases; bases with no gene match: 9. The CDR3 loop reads CSARQGQGFEPQHF. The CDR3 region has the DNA TGCAGTGCTAGGCAAGGACAGGGATTTGAGCCCCAGCATTTT.

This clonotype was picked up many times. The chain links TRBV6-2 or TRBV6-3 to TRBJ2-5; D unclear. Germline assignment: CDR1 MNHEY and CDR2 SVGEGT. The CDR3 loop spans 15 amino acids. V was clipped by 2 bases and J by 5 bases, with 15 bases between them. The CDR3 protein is CASSYGLGRSETQYF. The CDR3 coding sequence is TGTGCCAGCAGTTACGGGCTTGGCAGAAGTGAGACCCAGTACTTC.

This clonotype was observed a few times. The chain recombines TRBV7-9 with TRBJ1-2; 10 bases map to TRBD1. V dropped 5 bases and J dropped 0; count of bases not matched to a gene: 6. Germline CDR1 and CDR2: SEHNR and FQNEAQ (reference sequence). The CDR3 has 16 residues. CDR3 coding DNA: TGTGCCAGCAGCCAACCGGGACAGGGGACTAACTATGGCTACACCTTC. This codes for CASSQPGQGTNYGYTF.

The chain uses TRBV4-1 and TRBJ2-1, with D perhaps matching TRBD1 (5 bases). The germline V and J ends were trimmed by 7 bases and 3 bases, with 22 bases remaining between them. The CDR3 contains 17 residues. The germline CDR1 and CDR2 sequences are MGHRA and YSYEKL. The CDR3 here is CASNLNGYGDSYNEQFF. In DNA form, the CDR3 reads TGCGCCAGCAACTTAAATGGGTATGGAGACAGCTACAATGAGCAGTTCTTC.

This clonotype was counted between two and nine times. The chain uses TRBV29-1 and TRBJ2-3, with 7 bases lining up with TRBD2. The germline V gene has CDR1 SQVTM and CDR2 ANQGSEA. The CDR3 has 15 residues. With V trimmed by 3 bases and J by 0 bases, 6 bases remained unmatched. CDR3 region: CSVDLGGGSTDTQYF. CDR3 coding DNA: TGCAGCGTTGACCTGGGCGGGGGTAGCACAGATACGCAGTATTTT.

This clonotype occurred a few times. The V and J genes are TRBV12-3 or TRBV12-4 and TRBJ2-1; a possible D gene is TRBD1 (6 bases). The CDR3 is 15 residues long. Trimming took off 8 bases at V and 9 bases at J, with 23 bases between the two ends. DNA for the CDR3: TGTGCCAGCCTGGGTGTGGGGGCAGGGTGGCGTGAGCAGTTCTTC. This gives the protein CASLGVGAGWREQFF.

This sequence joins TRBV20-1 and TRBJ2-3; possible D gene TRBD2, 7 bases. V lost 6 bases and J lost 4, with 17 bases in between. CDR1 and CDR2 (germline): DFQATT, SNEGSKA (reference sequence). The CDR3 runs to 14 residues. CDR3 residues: CSARGLTISDTQYF. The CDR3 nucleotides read TGCAGTGCCAGGGGACTAACTATTTCAGATACGCAGTATTTT.

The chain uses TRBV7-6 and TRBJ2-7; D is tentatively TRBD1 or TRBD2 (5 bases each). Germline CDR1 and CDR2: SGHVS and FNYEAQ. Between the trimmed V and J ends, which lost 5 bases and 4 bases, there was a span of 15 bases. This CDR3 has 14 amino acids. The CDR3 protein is CASSPPGPQYEQYF. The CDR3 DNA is TGTGCCAGCAGCCCTCCGGGACCCCAGTACGAGCAGTACTTC.

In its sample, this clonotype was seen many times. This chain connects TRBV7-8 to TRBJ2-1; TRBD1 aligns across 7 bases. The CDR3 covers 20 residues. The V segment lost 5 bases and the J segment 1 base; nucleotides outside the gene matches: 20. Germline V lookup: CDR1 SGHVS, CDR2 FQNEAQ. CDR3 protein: CASSPRYLDRPPSSYNEQFF. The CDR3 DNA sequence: TGTGCCAGCAGCCCTAGGTACCTGGACAGGCCGCCTTCTTCCTACAATGAGCAGTTCTTC.

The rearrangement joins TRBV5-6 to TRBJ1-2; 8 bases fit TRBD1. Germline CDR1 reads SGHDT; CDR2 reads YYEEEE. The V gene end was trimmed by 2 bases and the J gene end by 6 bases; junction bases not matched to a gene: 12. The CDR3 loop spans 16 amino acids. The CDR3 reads CASSFRLQGAINGYTF. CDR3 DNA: TGTGCCAGCAGCTTTAGGTTGCAGGGGGCGATAAATGGCTACACCTTC.

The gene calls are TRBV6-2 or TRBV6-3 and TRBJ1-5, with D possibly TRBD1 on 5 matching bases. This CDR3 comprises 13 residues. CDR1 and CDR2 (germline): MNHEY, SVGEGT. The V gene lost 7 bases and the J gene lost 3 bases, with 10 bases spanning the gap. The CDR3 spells CASTGINNQPQHF. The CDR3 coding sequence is TGTGCCAGCACAGGGATAAACAATCAGCCCCAGCATTTT.

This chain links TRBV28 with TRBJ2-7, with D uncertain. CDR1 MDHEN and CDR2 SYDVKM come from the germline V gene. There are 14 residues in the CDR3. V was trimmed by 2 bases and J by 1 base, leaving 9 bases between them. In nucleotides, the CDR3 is TGTGCCAGCAGTTTAAGCAGGATTTCCTACGAGCAGTACTTC. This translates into CASSLSRISYEQYF. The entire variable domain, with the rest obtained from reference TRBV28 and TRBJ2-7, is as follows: DVKVTQSSRYLVKRTGEKVFLECVQDMDHENMFWYRQDPGLGLRLIYFSYDVKMKEKGDIPEGYSVSREKKERFSLILESASTNQTSMYLCASSLSRISYEQYFGPGTRLTVT.

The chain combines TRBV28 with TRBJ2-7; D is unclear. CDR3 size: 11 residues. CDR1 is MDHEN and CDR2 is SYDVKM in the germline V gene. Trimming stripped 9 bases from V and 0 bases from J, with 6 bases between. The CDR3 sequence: CASQVSYEQYF. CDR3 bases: TGTGCCAGTCAGGTCTCCTACGAGCAGTACTTC.

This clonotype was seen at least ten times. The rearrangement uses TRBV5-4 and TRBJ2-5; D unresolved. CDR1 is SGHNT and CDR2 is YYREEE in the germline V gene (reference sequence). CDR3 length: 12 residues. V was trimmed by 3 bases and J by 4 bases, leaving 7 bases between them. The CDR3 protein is CASSWRGETQYF. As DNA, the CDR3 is TGTGCCAGCAGCTGGCGCGGAGAGACCCAGTACTTC.

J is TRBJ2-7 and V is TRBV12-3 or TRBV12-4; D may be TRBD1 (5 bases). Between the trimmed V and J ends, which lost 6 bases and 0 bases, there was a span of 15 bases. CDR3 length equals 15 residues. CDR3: CASSPAGRYSYEQYF. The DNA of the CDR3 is TGTGCCAGCAGCCCCGCAGGGCGGTACTCCTACGAGCAGTACTTC.

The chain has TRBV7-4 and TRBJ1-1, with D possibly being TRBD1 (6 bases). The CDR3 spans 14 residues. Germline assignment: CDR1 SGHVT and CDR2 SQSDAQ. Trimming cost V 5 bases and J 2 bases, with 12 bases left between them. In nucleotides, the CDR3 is TGTGCCAGCAGCCGAGGGACATACAACACTGAAGCTTTCTTT. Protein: CASSRGTYNTEAFF.

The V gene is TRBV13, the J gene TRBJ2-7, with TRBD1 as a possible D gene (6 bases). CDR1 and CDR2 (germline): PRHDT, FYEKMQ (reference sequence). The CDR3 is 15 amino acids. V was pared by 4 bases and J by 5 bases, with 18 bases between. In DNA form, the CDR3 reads TGTGCCAGCAGCTACGACCCCCACCAGGGGAACGAGCAGTACTTC. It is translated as CASSYDPHQGNEQYF.

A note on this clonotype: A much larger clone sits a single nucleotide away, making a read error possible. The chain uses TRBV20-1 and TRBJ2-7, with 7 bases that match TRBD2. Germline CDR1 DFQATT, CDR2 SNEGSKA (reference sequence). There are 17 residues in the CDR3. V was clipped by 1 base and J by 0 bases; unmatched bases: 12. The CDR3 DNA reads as TGCAGTGCTAGAGTAGGTCTAGCGGAGTCCAGCTCCTACGAGCAGTACTTC. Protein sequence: CSARVGLAESSSYEQYF.